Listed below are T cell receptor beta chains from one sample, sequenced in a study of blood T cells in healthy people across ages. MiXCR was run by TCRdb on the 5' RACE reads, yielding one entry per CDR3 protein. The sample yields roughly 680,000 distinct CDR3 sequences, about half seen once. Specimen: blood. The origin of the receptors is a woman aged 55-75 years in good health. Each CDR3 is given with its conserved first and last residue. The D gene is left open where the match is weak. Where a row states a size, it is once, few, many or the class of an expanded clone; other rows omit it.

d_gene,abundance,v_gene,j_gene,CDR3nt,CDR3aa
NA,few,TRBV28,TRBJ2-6,TGTGCCAGCAGTTTTCGAGTTCTCGGGGCCAACGTCCTGACTTTC,CASSFRVLGANVLTF
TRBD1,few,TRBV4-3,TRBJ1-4,TGCGCCAGCAGCCCAGGCCCGGGACAGGAGAATGAAAAACTGTTTTTT,CASSPGPGQENEKLFF
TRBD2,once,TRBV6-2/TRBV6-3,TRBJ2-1,TGTGCCAGCAGTTGGGACGGGCTAGCGGGAAACAATGAGCAGTTCTTC,CASSWDGLAGNNEQFF
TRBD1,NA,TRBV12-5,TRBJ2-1,TGTGCTAGTGGTAGCGGACAGGCCAGCTCCTACAATGAGCAGTTCTTC,CASGSGQASSYNEQFF
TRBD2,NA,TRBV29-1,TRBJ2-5,TGCAGCGTTGAAGTCGTAGCGGGAGGAGAGCAGTACTTC,CSVEVVAGGEQYF
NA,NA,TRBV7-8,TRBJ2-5,TGTGCCAGCAGCATGCGTCCGTACCAAGAGGCCCAGTACTTC,CASSMRPYQEAQYF
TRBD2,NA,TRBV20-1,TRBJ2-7,TGCAGTGCTAAAAATACCGGGACTATACGATACGAGCAGTACTTC,CSAKNTGTIRYEQYF
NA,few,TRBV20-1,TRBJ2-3,TGCAGTGCTACTCCCTGGGGGGATCAAAGGTTCCCCACAGATACGCAGTATTTT,CSATPWGDQRFPTDTQYF
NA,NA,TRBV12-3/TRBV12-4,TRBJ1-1,TGTGCCAGCAGTTCACCGGATTGGGACTTTGGCGCTGAAGCTTTCTTT,CASSSPDWDFGAEAFF
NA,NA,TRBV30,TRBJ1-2,TGTGCCTGGACCAGGCTAACCGGGGCCCATGGCTACATCTTC,CAWTRLTGAHGYIF
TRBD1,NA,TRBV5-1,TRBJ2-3,TGCGCCAGCAGCCCCCGACAGGGGCTTATCACAGATACGCAGTATTTT,CASSPRQGLITDTQYF
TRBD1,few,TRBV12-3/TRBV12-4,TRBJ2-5,TGTGCCAGCAGATCCGGGACAGGCCAAGAGACCCAGTACTTC,CASRSGTGQETQYF
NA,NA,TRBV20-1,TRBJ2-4,TGCAGTGCTGCAGGGTTTTCCAAAAACATTCAGTACTTC,CSAAGFSKNIQYF
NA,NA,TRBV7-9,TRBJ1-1,TGTGCCAGCAGCTTTGGAACCCCGGGGGAAGCTTTCTTT,CASSFGTPGEAFF
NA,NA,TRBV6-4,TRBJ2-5,TGTGCCAGCCGTAAGACTAAACTCAGGGGGGGGACCCAGTACTTC,CASRKTKLRGGTQYF
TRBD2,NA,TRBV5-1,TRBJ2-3,TGCGCCAGCAGCGCCGGACTAGCGGAAAGCACAGATACGCAGTATTTT,CASSAGLAESTDTQYF
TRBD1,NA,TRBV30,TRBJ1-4,TGTGCCTGGAGTGTCGACAGGGGGATTGAAAAACTGTTTTTT,CAWSVDRGIEKLFF
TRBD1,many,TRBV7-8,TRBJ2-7,TGTGCCAGCAGCTTGAACAGGGGGCCCTACGAGCAGTACTTC,CASSLNRGPYEQYF
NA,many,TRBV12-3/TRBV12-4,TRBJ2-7,TGTGCCAGCATCCCTAGCGTGGGAGAAGTTTACGAGCAGTACTTC,CASIPSVGEVYEQYF
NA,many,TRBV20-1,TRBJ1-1,TGCAGTGCTAGAGACCCCGACAGCCCCAGGACTGAAGCTTTCTTT,CSARDPDSPRTEAFF
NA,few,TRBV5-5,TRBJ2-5,TGTGCCAGCAGCTTGGCGCTGGGGGAGGTAGAGACCCAGTACTTC,CASSLALGEVETQYF
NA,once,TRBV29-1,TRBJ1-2,TGCAGCGTAGTTTTCGAGAGGAACCCCGTCACCTTC,CSVVFERNPVTF
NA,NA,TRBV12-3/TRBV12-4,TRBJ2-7,TGTGCCAGTGGGCTCCGCCTAGCCGAGCAGTACTTC,CASGLRLAEQYF
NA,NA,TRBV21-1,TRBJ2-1,TGTGCCAGCAGCGACAGAGGATGGCAGTTCTTC,CASSDRGWQFF
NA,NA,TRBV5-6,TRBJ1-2,TGTGCCAGCAGCTTCTGGACAGCTTACCTCTCCTATGGCTACACCTTC,CASSFWTAYLSYGYTF
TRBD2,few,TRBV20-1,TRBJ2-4,TGCAGTGCTAGTGAGGGGCGGGAGGGCCCAAGGGCCAAAAACATTCAGTACTTC,CSASEGREGPRAKNIQYF
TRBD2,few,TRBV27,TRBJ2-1,TGTGCCAGCAGTGGGACTAGCGGGAGAAGATTGTCCTACAATGAGCAGTTCTTC,CASSGTSGRRLSYNEQFF
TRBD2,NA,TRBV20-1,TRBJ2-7,TGCAGTGCTAAGGGCCTAGCGGGAGTCAGCTCCTACGAGCAGTACTTC,CSAKGLAGVSSYEQYF
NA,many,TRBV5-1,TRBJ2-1,TGCGCCAGCAGCGTGGAACCTAGTCATGAGCAGTTCTTC,CASSVEPSHEQFF
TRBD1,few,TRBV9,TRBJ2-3,TGTGCCAGCAGCGTGCAGGACAGGTCCACAGATACGCAGTATTTT,CASSVQDRSTDTQYF
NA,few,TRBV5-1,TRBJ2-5,TGCGCCAGCAGTAGGGGTACCCCTCAAGAGACCCAGTACTTT,CASSRGTPQETQYF
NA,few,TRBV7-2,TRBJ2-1,TGTGCCAGCAGCTTAAGCGGCACACCCTCCTACAATGAGCAGTTCTTC,CASSLSGTPSYNEQFF
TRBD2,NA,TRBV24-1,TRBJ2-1,TGTGCCACCAGTGATGTCCAGCGGGAGCACAATGAGCAGTTCTTC,CATSDVQREHNEQFF
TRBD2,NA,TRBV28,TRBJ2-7,TGTGCCAGCAGTTTATACGGGACCAGGACTAGAGTAGCCTACGAGCAGTACTTC,CASSLYGTRTRVAYEQYF
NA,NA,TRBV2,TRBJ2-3,TGTGCCAGCAGTGCCAGAACTAGCACAGATACGCAGTATTTT,CASSARTSTDTQYF
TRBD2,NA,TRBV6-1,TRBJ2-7,TGTGCCAGCCAGAAGCGGGGTTCCTACGAGCAGTACTTC,CASQKRGSYEQYF
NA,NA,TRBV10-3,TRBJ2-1,TGTGCCATCAGTGAGTCCTCTCTCGGAGGGGGTGACAATGAGCAGTTCTTC,CAISESSLGGGDNEQFF
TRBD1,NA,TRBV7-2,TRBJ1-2,TGTGCCAGCAGCTTACGGACAGGGTATTCCGACGGCTACACCTTC,CASSLRTGYSDGYTF
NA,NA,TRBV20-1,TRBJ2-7,TGCAGTGGTTCTCTCGAGCAGTACTTC,CSGSLEQYF
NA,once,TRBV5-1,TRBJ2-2,TGCGCCAGCAGCTTGAGCAGGGGCCTCTTGAACACCGGGGAGCTGTTTTTT,CASSLSRGLLNTGELFF
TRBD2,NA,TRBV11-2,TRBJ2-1,TGTGCCAGCAGCTTAATGGGGACTAGCGGGAGGGCGCGCCCGAATTACAATGAGCAGTTCTTC,CASSLMGTSGRARPNYNEQFF
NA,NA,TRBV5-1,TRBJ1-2,TGCGCCAGCAGCCCCCAAGTCGGGGAACTGAATGGCTACACCTTC,CASSPQVGELNGYTF
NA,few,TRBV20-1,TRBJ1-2,TGCAGTGCTAGTGTGGACGCGAGCTATGGCTACACCTTC,CSASVDASYGYTF
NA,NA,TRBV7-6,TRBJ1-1,TGTGCCAGCAGCGTACAGGAATCAGGGACTGAAGCTTTCTTT,CASSVQESGTEAFF
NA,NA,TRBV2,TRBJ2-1,TGTACCAGCGATGGGAGTAGGAAGTTCTTC,CTSDGSRKFF
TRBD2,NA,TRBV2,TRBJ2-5,TGTGCCAGCAGTGAAGCCAGCGGGAGGTTTTGGGAGCAGTACTTC,CASSEASGRFWEQYF
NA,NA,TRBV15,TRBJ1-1,TGTGCCACCAGCAGAGAATGGACTGAAGCTTTCTTT,CATSREWTEAFF
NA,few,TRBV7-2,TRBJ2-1,TGTGCCTCTAACCGGGACAATGAGCAGTTCTTC,CASNRDNEQFF
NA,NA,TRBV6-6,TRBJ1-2,TGTGCCAGCAGTTCCCTGGGGGTTAACTATGGCTACACCTTC,CASSSLGVNYGYTF
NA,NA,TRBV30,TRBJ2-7,TGTGCCTGGAGCCCCCGGAGTTACGAGCAGTACTTC,CAWSPRSYEQYF